The rows below give T cell receptor beta chains drawn from one sample of a study of metastatic and nonmetastatic thyroid tumors. TCRdb re-analyzed the PCR reads using MiXCR. Found here are about 26,000 clones, roughly 25% of them singletons; the top ten hold less than 7.5%. The sample taken for sequencing was blood. These receptors were taken from a female donor with papillary thyroid cancer or a benign thyroid nodule (not recorded which). Some clones in this sample may be carry-over from other donors' samples. Both conserved end residues are part of each CDR3. The D gene is left open where the match is weak. Clone size is shown for a subset of rows, as once, few, many or a class of expanded clone.

clone size: many; D gene: -; V gene: TRBV7-2; J gene: TRBJ1-6; CDR3 protein: CASSFSLFVTGNSPLHF; CDR3 DNA: TGTGCCAGCAGCTTCTCCCTTTTTGTGACAGGCAATTCACCCCTCCACTTT
clone size: few; D gene: TRBD2; V gene: TRBV6-1; J gene: TRBJ2-2; CDR3 protein: CASSPSRPGGTGQLFF; CDR3 DNA: TGTGCCAGCAGTCCTAGTCGGCCCGGGGGGACCGGGCAGCTGTTTTTT
clone size: -; D gene: -; V gene: TRBV25-1; J gene: TRBJ1-4; CDR3 protein: CSSRDGLDEKLFF; CDR3 DNA: TGTTCCAGCAGGGACGGGCTAGATGAAAAACTGTTTTTT
clone size: many; D gene: -; V gene: TRBV5-4; J gene: TRBJ1-4; CDR3 protein: CASSLAGGFGEKLFF; CDR3 DNA: TGTGCCAGCAGCTTGGCCGGTGGGTTTGGTGAAAAACTGTTTTTT
clone size: -; D gene: TRBD2; V gene: TRBV20-1; J gene: TRBJ2-7; CDR3 protein: CSAKTSGRAKQYF; CDR3 DNA: TGCAGTGCCAAGACTAGCGGGAGGGCGAAGCAGTACTTC
clone size: -; D gene: -; V gene: TRBV3-1; J gene: TRBJ1-2; CDR3 protein: CASSPSQGIGYTF; CDR3 DNA: TGTGCCAGCAGCCCGTCCCAGGGGATAGGCTACACCTTC
clone size: few; D gene: TRBD2; V gene: TRBV27; J gene: TRBJ2-1; CDR3 protein: CASSSTSGRLGEQFF; CDR3 DNA: TGTGCCAGCAGTTCGACTAGCGGGAGGTTGGGTGAGCAGTTCTTC
clone size: -; D gene: TRBD1; V gene: TRBV18; J gene: TRBJ2-5; CDR3 protein: CASSPQGQGETQYF; CDR3 DNA: TGTGCCAGCTCACCCCAGGGACAGGGAGAGACCCAGTACTTC
clone size: many; D gene: TRBD1; V gene: TRBV2; J gene: TRBJ1-1; CDR3 protein: CASRDRGSSSGAFF; CDR3 DNA: TGTGCCAGCCGGGACAGGGGATCCAGCAGTGGGGCTTTCTTT
clone size: -; D gene: TRBD1; V gene: TRBV20-1; J gene: TRBJ1-1; CDR3 protein: CSAPTGFGTEAFF; CDR3 DNA: TGCAGTGCCCCGACAGGGTTTGGCACTGAAGCTTTCTTT
clone size: medium-sized; D gene: -; V gene: TRBV5-1; J gene: TRBJ1-6; CDR3 protein: CASSPFQAGLVSPLHF; CDR3 DNA: TGCGCCAGCAGCCCTTTCCAGGCCGGGCTAGTTTCACCCCTCCACTTT
clone size: few; D gene: -; V gene: TRBV5-1; J gene: TRBJ2-3; CDR3 protein: CASSSLENTDTQYF; CDR3 DNA: TGCGCCAGCAGCTCCCTAGAGAACACAGATACGCAGTATTTT
clone size: -; D gene: -; V gene: TRBV12-5; J gene: TRBJ1-5; CDR3 protein: CASALGVNNQPQHF; CDR3 DNA: TGTGCTAGTGCCCTGGGTGTAAACAACCAGCCCCAGCATTTT
clone size: many; D gene: -; V gene: TRBV5-1; J gene: TRBJ2-3; CDR3 protein: CASSLEFRLSTDTQYF; CDR3 DNA: TGCGCCAGCAGCTTGGAATTTAGGCTGAGCACAGATACGCAGTATTTT
clone size: -; D gene: -; V gene: TRBV30; J gene: TRBJ1-1; CDR3 protein: CAWSVVPGTEAFF; CDR3 DNA: TGTGCCTGGAGTGTAGTACCAGGCACTGAAGCTTTCTTT
clone size: many; D gene: TRBD1; V gene: TRBV12-3/TRBV12-4; J gene: TRBJ1-6; CDR3 protein: CASSPGQGSSPLHF; CDR3 DNA: TGTGCCAGCAGTCCGGGACAGGGTAGTTCACCCCTCCACTTT
clone size: medium-sized; D gene: TRBD2; V gene: TRBV25-1; J gene: TRBJ2-7; CDR3 protein: CASSEFAGGPQEQYF; CDR3 DNA: TGTGCCAGCAGTGAATTTGCGGGAGGGCCGCAGGAGCAGTACTTC
clone size: medium-sized; D gene: -; V gene: TRBV20-1; J gene: TRBJ2-1; CDR3 protein: CSARDWTPSDNEQFF; CDR3 DNA: TGCAGTGCTAGAGATTGGACGCCGTCCGACAATGAGCAGTTCTTC
clone size: many; D gene: -; V gene: TRBV20-1; J gene: TRBJ2-5; CDR3 protein: CSARDVGAAQETQYF; CDR3 DNA: TGCAGTGCTAGAGATGTAGGGGCCGCCCAAGAGACCCAGTACTTC
clone size: -; D gene: -; V gene: TRBV6-1; J gene: TRBJ2-7; CDR3 protein: CASSPGLAAYEQYF; CDR3 DNA: TGTGCCAGCAGTCCGGGACTTGCAGCCTACGAGCAGTACTTC
clone size: few; D gene: -; V gene: TRBV25-1; J gene: TRBJ2-7; CDR3 protein: CASSGRLIYEQYF; CDR3 DNA: TGTGCCAGCAGTGGCCGACTGATATACGAGCAGTACTTC
clone size: medium-sized; D gene: -; V gene: TRBV12-3/TRBV12-4; J gene: TRBJ1-1; CDR3 protein: CASSFHANTEAFF; CDR3 DNA: TGTGCCAGCAGTTTTCATGCGAACACTGAAGCTTTCTTT
clone size: many; D gene: -; V gene: TRBV20-1; J gene: TRBJ1-5; CDR3 protein: CSARDGVGNQPQHF; CDR3 DNA: TGCAGTGCTAGAGATGGGGTTGGCAATCAGCCCCAGCATTTT
clone size: many; D gene: -; V gene: TRBV4-1; J gene: TRBJ2-1; CDR3 protein: CASSRDGEYYNEQFF; CDR3 DNA: TGCGCCAGCAGCCGCGATGGGGAGTACTACAATGAGCAGTTCTTC
clone size: medium-sized; D gene: TRBD1; V gene: TRBV19; J gene: TRBJ1-2; CDR3 protein: CASSVPGQVNFYGYTF; CDR3 DNA: TGTGCCAGTAGTGTTCCGGGACAGGTGAATTTCTATGGCTACACCTTC
clone size: many; D gene: -; V gene: TRBV2; J gene: TRBJ2-4; CDR3 protein: CASSVLGGLVAKNIQYF; CDR3 DNA: TGTGCCAGCAGTGTGTTGGGGGGGCTGGTGGCCAAAAACATTCAGTACTTC
clone size: -; D gene: TRBD1; V gene: TRBV6-2/TRBV6-3; J gene: TRBJ2-6; CDR3 protein: CASSYTGGDGANVLTF; CDR3 DNA: TGTGCCAGCAGTTACACAGGGGGCGATGGGGCCAACGTCCTGACTTTC
clone size: -; D gene: -; V gene: TRBV20-1; J gene: TRBJ1-1; CDR3 protein: CSATTGRNTEAFF; CDR3 DNA: TGCAGTGCTACGACAGGTCGGAACACTGAAGCTTTCTTT
clone size: medium-sized; D gene: -; V gene: TRBV12-3/TRBV12-4; J gene: TRBJ1-1; CDR3 protein: CASSPTGYTEAFF; CDR3 DNA: TGTGCCAGCAGCCCTACAGGGTACACTGAAGCTTTCTTT
clone size: -; D gene: -; V gene: TRBV20-1; J gene: TRBJ2-7; CDR3 protein: CSARRTGLEQYF; CDR3 DNA: TGCAGTGCTAGAAGGACGGGTTTAGAGCAGTACTTC
clone size: -; D gene: TRBD1; V gene: TRBV5-4; J gene: TRBJ1-4; CDR3 protein: CASSSNRGIDEKLFF; CDR3 DNA: TGTGCCAGCAGTTCGAACAGGGGAATTGATGAAAAACTGTTTTTT
clone size: -; D gene: -; V gene: TRBV20-1; J gene: TRBJ1-5; CDR3 protein: CSAREEGNQPQHF; CDR3 DNA: TGCAGTGCTAGAGAAGAGGGGAATCAGCCCCAGCATTTT
clone size: -; D gene: -; V gene: TRBV28; J gene: TRBJ1-1; CDR3 protein: CATLNRANTEAFF; CDR3 DNA: TGTGCCACCTTAAACAGGGCGAACACTGAAGCTTTCTTT
clone size: many; D gene: TRBD1; V gene: TRBV5-4; J gene: TRBJ2-7; CDR3 protein: CASSFHGGQKGQGVKQYF; CDR3 DNA: TGTGCCAGCAGCTTCCATGGTGGGCAGAAGGGACAGGGAGTCAAGCAGTACTTC